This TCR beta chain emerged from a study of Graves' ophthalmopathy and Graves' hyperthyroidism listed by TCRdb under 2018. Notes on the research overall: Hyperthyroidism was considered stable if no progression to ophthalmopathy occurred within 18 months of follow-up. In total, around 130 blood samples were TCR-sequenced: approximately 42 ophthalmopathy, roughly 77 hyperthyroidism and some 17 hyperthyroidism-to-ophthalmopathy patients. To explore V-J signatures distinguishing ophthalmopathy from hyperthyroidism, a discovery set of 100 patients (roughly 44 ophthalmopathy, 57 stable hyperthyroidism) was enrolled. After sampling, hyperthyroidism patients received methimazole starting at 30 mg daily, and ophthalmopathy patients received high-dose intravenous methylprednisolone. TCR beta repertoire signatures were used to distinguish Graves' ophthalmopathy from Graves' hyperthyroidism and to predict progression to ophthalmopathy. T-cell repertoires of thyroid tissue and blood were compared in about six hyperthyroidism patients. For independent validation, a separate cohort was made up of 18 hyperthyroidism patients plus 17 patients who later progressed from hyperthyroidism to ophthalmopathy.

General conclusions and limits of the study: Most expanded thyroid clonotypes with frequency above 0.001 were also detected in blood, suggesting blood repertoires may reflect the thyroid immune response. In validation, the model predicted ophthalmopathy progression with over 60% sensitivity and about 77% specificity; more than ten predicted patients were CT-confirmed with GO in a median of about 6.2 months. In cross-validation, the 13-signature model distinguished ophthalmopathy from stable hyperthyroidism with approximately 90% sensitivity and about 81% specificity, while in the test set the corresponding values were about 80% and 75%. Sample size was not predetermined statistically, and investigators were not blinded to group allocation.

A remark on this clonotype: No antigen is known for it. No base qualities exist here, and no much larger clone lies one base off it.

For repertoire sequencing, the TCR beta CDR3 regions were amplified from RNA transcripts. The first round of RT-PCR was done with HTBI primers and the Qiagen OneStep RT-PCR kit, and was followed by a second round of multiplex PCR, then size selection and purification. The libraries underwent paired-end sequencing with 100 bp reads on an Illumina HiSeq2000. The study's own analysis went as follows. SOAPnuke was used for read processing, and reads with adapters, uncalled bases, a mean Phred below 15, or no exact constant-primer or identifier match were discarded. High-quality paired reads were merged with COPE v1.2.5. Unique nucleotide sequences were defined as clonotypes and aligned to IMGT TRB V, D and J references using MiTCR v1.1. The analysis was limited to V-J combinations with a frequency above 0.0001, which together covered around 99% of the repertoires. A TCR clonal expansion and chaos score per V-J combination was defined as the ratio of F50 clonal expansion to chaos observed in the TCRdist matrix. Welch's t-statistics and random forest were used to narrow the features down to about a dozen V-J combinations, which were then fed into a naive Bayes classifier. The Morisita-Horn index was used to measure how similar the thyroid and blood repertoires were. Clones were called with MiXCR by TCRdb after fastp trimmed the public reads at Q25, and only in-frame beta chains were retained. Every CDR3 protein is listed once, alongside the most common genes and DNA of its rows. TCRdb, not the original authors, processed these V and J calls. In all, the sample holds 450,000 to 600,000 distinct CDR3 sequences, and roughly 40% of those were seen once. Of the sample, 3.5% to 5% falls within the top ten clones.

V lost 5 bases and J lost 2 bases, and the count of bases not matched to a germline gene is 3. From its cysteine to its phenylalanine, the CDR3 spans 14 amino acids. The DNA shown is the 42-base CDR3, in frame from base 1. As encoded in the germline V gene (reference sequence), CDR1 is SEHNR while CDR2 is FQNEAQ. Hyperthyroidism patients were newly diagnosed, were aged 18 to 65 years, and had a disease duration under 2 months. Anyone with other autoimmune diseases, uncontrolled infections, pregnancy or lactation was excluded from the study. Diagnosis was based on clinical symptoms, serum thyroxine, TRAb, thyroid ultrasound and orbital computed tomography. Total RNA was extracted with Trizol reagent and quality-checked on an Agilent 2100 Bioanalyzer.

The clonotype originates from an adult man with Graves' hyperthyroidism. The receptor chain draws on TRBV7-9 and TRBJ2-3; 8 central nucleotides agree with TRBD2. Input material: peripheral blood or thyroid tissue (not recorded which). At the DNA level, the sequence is TGTGCCAGCAGCCAGCGGGGGTACACAGATACGCAGTATTTT. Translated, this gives CASSQRGYTDTQYF.